This T cell receptor (beta chain) emerged from a study of blood T cell repertoires in COVID-19. Study as a whole: The samples span acute and convalescent COVID-19 from the United States, Italy and Spain. Nucleic acid was either cDNA or gDNA, and it came from T cells, B-cell-depleted T cells, or PBMCs.

V gave up 4 bases and J gave up 9 bases, with 15 bases separating them. There are 13 residues in the CDR3. Per the germline V gene, CDR1 is LGHDT and CDR2 is YNNKEL (reference sequence). In the authors' workflow: Amplifying reference gene primers gave estimates of nucleated cell counts. Here immunoSEQ multiplex PCR was the method, and the copy in TCRdb shows in-frame clones only, minus some. V, J and clone size were drawn from that table, and D and trimming were deduced from the DNA. The sample records around 270,000 clones, around 89% being singletons. What was sequenced was peripheral blood. The chain combines TRBV3-1 (or the pseudogene TRBV3-2) with TRBJ1-1; D call uncertain. The sequence was collected from a man between 25 and 39 years old with acute or convalescent COVID-19. CDR3 nucleotides: TGTGCCAGCAGCCCATTCCCGGCTACTAAAGCTTTCTTT. This sequence encodes CASSPFPATKAFF.